A selection of T cell receptor beta chains follows, all from one sample in a study of cytomegalovirus exposure and HLA in healthy donors. Measured with immunoSEQ multiplex PCR; TCRdb has only the in-frame clones, and not every one. The data contain about 130,000 clones, roughly nine tenths of them seen just once; the ten biggest clones take up 9%. Material: PBMCs. The receptors were sampled from a woman under 30 in good health and CMV-seropositive. Both conserved end residues are part of each CDR3. The order of the fields is J gene, D gene, clone size, V gene, CDR3 protein. D genes are given only for firm matches. Expanded clones get a size class; other rows say once, few or many, or leave the size out.

j_call: TRBJ1-1; d_call: TRBD1; clone_size: NA; v_call: TRBV7-2; cdr3_aa: CASSLFPKTGGASPFF
j_call: TRBJ2-7; d_call: NA; clone_size: NA; v_call: TRBV7-8; cdr3_aa: CASSYRRGYEQYF
j_call: TRBJ1-5; d_call: NA; clone_size: NA; v_call: TRBV6-5; cdr3_aa: CASRPGSNQPQHF
j_call: TRBJ1-5; d_call: TRBD1; clone_size: NA; v_call: TRBV19; cdr3_aa: CASSGPDGTGEDSNQPQHF
j_call: TRBJ2-1; d_call: TRBD1; clone_size: NA; v_call: TRBV19; cdr3_aa: CASRYGTGSDEQFF
j_call: TRBJ2-7; d_call: TRBD1; clone_size: NA; v_call: TRBV7-3; cdr3_aa: CASSPHSGTGGGEQYF
j_call: TRBJ1-2; d_call: NA; clone_size: once; v_call: TRBV5-6; cdr3_aa: CASSLAGSYGYTF
j_call: TRBJ2-1; d_call: TRBD1; clone_size: NA; v_call: TRBV5-1; cdr3_aa: CASSLQGSSYNEQFF
j_call: TRBJ1-2; d_call: NA; clone_size: NA; v_call: TRBV7-2; cdr3_aa: CASSLASGSNYGYTF
j_call: TRBJ2-7; d_call: NA; clone_size: few; v_call: TRBV9; cdr3_aa: CASSAGTHSYEQYF
j_call: TRBJ2-2; d_call: TRBD2; clone_size: NA; v_call: TRBV6-4; cdr3_aa: CASSDGTSTGELFF
j_call: TRBJ2-2; d_call: TRBD1; clone_size: few; v_call: TRBV4-1; cdr3_aa: CASSQERRGTAIPGELFF
j_call: TRBJ1-6; d_call: TRBD1; clone_size: NA; v_call: TRBV30; cdr3_aa: CAWGTGSIGNSPLHF
j_call: TRBJ2-3; d_call: NA; clone_size: NA; v_call: TRBV9; cdr3_aa: CASSDGGAGQRTDTQYF
j_call: TRBJ1-1; d_call: NA; clone_size: once; v_call: TRBV6-8; cdr3_aa: CASSYLKRQMNTEAFF
j_call: TRBJ2-7; d_call: NA; clone_size: NA; v_call: TRBV18; cdr3_aa: CASSPMEGPYEQYF
j_call: TRBJ1-2; d_call: NA; clone_size: NA; v_call: TRBV7-9; cdr3_aa: CASSLGADVYGYTF
j_call: TRBJ1-3; d_call: NA; clone_size: NA; v_call: TRBV27; cdr3_aa: CASSPDPTHPGNTIYF
j_call: TRBJ1-2; d_call: TRBD1; clone_size: few; v_call: TRBV2; cdr3_aa: CASRGQDYGYTF
j_call: TRBJ2-2; d_call: TRBD1; clone_size: NA; v_call: TRBV7-2; cdr3_aa: CASSLAWDSLNTGELFF
j_call: TRBJ1-1; d_call: TRBD1; clone_size: few; v_call: TRBV7-9; cdr3_aa: CASSLGGQGGTEAFF
j_call: TRBJ2-1; d_call: TRBD1; clone_size: NA; v_call: TRBV4-1; cdr3_aa: CASSQATLRDRYWSEQFF
j_call: TRBJ1-5; d_call: NA; clone_size: NA; v_call: TRBV19; cdr3_aa: CASSMVNRDDQPQHF
j_call: TRBJ1-2; d_call: TRBD1; clone_size: few; v_call: TRBV4-2; cdr3_aa: CASSHPAGGNYGYTF
j_call: TRBJ1-4; d_call: NA; clone_size: NA; v_call: TRBV28; cdr3_aa: CASSFRLNNEKLFF
j_call: TRBJ2-7; d_call: TRBD1; clone_size: NA; v_call: TRBV4-3; cdr3_aa: CASSPWTGTYEQYF
j_call: TRBJ1-4; d_call: NA; clone_size: NA; v_call: TRBV19; cdr3_aa: CASSIVATNEKLFF
j_call: TRBJ1-1; d_call: TRBD1; clone_size: NA; v_call: TRBV5-1; cdr3_aa: CASSHGTGGFTEAFF
j_call: TRBJ1-5; d_call: NA; clone_size: once; v_call: TRBV27; cdr3_aa: CASSWTAGLQPQHF